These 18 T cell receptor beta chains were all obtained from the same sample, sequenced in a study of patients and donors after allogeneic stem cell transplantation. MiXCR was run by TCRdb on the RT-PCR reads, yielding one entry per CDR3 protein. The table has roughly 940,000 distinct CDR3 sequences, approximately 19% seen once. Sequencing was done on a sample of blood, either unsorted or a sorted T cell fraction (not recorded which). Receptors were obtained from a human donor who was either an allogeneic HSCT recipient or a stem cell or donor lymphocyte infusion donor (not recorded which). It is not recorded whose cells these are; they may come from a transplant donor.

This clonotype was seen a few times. The CDR3 sequence: CASSPSGIPTDTQYF. In DNA form, the CDR3 reads TGTGCCAGCAGTCCTAGCGGGATCCCTACAGATACGCAGTATTTT. This chain connects TRBV12-3 or TRBV12-4 to TRBJ2-3; 9 bases fit TRBD2. Trimming at V came to 5 bases and at J to 3 bases, leaving 6 bases not matched to a gene. There are 15 residues in the CDR3.

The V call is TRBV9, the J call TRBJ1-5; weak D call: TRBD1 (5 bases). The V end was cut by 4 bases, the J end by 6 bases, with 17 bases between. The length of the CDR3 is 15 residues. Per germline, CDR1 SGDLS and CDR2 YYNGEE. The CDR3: CASSLSGGNAQPQHF. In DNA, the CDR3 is TGTGCCAGCAGCCTTAGCGGGGGGAACGCTCAGCCCCAGCATTTT.

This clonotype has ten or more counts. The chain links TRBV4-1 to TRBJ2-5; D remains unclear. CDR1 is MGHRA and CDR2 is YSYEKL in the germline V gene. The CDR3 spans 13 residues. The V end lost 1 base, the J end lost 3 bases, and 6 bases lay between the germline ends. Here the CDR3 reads CASSQVDEETQYF. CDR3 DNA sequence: TGCGCCAGCAGCCAAGTTGACGAAGAGACCCAGTACTTC.

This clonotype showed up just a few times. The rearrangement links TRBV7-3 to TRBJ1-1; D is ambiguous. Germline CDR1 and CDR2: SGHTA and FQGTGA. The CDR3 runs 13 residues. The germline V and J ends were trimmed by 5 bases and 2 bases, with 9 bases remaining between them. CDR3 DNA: TGTGCCAGCAGCCCTCCTTTAAACACTGAAGCTTTCTTT. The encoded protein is CASSPPLNTEAFF. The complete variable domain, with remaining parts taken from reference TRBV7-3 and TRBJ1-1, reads GAGVSQTPSNKVTEKGKYVELRCDPISGHTALYWYRQSLGQGPEFLIYFQGTGAADDSGLPNDRFFAVRPEGSVSTLKIQRTERGDSAVYLCASSPPLNTEAFFGQGTRLTVV.

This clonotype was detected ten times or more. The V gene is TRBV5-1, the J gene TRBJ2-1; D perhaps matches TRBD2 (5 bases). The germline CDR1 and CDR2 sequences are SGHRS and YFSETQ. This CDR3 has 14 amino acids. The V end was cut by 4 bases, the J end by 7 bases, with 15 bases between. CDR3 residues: CASSRMARGNEQFF. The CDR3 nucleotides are TGCGCCAGCAGCCGGATGGCTAGAGGGAATGAGCAGTTCTTC.

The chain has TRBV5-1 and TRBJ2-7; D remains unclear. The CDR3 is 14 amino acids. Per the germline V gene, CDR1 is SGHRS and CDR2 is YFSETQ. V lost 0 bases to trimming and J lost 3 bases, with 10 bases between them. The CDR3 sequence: CASSLAGTFYEQYF. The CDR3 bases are TGCGCCAGCAGCTTGGCCGGCACTTTCTACGAGCAGTACTTC.

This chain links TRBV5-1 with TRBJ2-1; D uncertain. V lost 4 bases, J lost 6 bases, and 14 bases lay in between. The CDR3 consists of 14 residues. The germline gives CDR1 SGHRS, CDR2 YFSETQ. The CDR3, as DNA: TGCGCCAGCAGCCCCGCCGGAGTCACCAATGAGCAGTTCTTC. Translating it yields CASSPAGVTNEQFF. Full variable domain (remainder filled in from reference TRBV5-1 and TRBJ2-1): KAGVTQTPRYLIKTRGQQVTLSCSPISGHRSVSWYQQTPGQGLQFLFEYFSETQRNKGNFPGRFSGRQFSNSRSEMNVSTLELGDSALYLCASSPAGVTNEQFFGPGTRLTVL.

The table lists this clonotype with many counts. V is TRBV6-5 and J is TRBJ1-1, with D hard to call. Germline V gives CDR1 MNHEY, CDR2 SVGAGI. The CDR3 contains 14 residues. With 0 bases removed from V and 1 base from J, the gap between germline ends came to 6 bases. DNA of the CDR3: TGTGCCAGCAGTTACTCGAGCAGGAACACTGAAGCTTTCTTT. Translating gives CASSYSSRNTEAFF.

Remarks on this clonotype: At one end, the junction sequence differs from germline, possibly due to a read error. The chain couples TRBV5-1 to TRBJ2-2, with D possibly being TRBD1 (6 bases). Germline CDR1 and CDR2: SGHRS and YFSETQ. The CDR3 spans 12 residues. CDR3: CASSRDTGKLFF. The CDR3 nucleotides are TGCGCCAGCAGCAGGGACACCGGGAAGCTGTTTTTT. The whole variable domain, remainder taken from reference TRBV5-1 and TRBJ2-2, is KAGVTQTPRYLIKTRGQQVTLSCSPISGHRSVSWYQQTPGQGLQFLFEYFSETQRNKGNFPGRFSGRQFSNSRSEMNVSTLELGDSALYLCASSRDTGKLFFGEGSRLTVL.

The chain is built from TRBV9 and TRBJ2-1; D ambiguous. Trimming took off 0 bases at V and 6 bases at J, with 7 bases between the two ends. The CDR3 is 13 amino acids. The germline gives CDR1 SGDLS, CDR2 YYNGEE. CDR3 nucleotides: TGTGCCAGCAGCGTAGCCACTATCAATGAGCAGTTCTTC. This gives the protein CASSVATINEQFF.

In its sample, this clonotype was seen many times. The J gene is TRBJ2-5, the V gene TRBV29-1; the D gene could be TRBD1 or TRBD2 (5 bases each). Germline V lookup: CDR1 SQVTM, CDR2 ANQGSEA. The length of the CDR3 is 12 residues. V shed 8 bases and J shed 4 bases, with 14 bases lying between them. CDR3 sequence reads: CSTRDPRETQYF. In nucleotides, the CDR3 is TGCAGCACTCGGGACCCCCGAGAGACCCAGTACTTC.

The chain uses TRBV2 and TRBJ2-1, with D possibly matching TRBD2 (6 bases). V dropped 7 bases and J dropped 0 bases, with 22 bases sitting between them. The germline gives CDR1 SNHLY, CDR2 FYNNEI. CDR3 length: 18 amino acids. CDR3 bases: TGTGCCAGCATAAGCACCCATAGCGGAGACTACTCCTACAATGAGCAGTTCTTC. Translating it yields CASISTHSGDYSYNEQFF.

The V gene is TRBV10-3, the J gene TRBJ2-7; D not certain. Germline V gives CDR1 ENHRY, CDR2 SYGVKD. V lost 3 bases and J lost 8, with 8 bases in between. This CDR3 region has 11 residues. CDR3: CAISDSAKQYF. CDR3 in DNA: TGTGCCATCAGTGATTCGGCAAAGCAGTACTTC.

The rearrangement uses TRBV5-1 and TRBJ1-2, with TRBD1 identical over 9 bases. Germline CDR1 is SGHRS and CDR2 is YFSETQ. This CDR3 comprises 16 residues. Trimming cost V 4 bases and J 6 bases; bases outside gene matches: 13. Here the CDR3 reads CASSQLPGQGNDGYTF. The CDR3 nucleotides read TGCGCCAGCAGCCAACTGCCGGGACAGGGCAACGATGGCTACACCTTC.

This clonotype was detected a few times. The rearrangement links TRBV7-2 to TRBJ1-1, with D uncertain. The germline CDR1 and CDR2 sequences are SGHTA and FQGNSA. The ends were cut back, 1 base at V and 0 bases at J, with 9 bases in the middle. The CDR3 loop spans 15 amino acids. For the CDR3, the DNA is TGTGCCAGCAGCTTAGTTGGGTCCGTGAACACTGAAGCTTTCTTT. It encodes CASSLVGSVNTEAFF.

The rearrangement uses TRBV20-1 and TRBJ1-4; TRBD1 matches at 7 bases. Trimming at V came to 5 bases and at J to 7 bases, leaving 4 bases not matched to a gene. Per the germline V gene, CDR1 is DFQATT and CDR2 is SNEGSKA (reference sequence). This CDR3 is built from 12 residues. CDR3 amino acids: CSAWDRREKLFF. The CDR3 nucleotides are TGCAGTGCTTGGGACAGACGTGAAAAACTGTTTTTT.

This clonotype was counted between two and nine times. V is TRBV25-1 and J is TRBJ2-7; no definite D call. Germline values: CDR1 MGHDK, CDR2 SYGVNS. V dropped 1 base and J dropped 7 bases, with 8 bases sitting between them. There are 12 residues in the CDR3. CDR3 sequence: CASSEFPREQYF. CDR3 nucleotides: TGTGCCAGCAGTGAATTCCCTCGAGAGCAGTACTTC.

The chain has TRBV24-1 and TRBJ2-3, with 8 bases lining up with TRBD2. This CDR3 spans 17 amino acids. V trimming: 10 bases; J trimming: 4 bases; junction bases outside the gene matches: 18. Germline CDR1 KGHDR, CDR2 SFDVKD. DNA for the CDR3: TGTGCCACTGTCGGGGGGGCCGGGACCCCCGGCGCAGATACGCAGTATTTT. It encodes CATVGGAGTPGADTQYF.